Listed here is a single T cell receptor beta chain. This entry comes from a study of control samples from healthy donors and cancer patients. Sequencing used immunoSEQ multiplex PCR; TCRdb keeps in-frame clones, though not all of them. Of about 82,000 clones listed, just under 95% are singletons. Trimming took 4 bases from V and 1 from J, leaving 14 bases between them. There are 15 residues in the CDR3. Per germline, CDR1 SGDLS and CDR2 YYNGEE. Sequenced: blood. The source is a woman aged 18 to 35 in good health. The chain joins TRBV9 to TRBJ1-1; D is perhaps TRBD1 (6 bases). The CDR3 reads CASSKRTDWNTEAFF. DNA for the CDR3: TGTGCCAGCAGCAAGCGGACAGACTGGAACACTGAAGCTTTCTTT.